This entry lists 29 T cell receptor beta chains sequenced from one sample in a study of cytotoxic CD8 clonotypes in ibrutinib-treated CLL. Data came from immunoSEQ multiplex PCR; TCRdb stores just in-frame clones and leaves some out. The sample lists about 140,000 clones; approximately 80% were seen once. The input for sequencing was PBMCs, taken after 36 months of ibrutinib treatment. The receptors derive from a human donor with chronic lymphocytic leukemia.

The chain recombines TRBV29-1 with TRBJ2-2; 10 bases map to TRBD1. This CDR3 region has 16 residues. V trimming: 6 bases; J trimming: 7 bases; junction bases outside the gene matches: 14. Looked up from germline, CDR1 is SQVTM and CDR2 is ANQGSEA. The CDR3 DNA follows: TGCAGCGTCCTCCTGGGGGACAGGGGAGGAGGCGGGGAGCTGTTTTTT. It specifies CSVLLGDRGGGGELFF.

The V and J genes are TRBV10-3 and TRBJ2-1; D possibly uses TRBD1 or TRBD2 (5 bases each). CDR1 and CDR2 (germline): ENHRY, SYGVKD. This CDR3 spans 10 amino acids. V was clipped by 10 bases and J by 15 bases, with 16 bases between them. The CDR3 protein is CASGTLGAFF. The CDR3 nucleotides are TGTGCCAGTGGGACCCTCGGGGCGTTCTTC.

This chain uses TRBV5-1 with TRBJ2-5, with D unclear. V shed 1 base and J shed 2 bases, with 12 bases lying between them. The CDR3 runs 15 residues. Germline values: CDR1 SGHRS, CDR2 YFSETQ. CDR3 region: CASSLSGPGQETQYF. Written as DNA, the CDR3 is TGCGCCAGCAGCTTGTCTGGTCCTGGGCAAGAGACCCAGTACTTC.

V usage is TRBV7-8 and J usage is TRBJ2-1; weak D call: TRBD1 (6 bases). CDR1 is SGHVS, CDR2 FQNEAQ, per germline. This CDR3 has 13 amino acids. Trimming took off 5 bases at V and 9 bases at J, with 14 bases between the two ends. In DNA form, the CDR3 reads TGTGCCAGCAGCATACAGGGTCGGAGTGAGCAGTTCTTC. This codes for CASSIQGRSEQFF.

The CDR3 coding sequence is TGTGCCAGCAGAAGGACAGGGAGCGAAAAACTGTTTTTT. Translating it yields CASRRTGSEKLFF. V is TRBV6-5 and J is TRBJ1-4, with 8 positions matching TRBD1. Germline V gene lookup returns CDR1 MNHEY and CDR2 SVGAGI. Germline trimming cut 6 bases from V and 8 bases from J; bases unmatched to any gene: 5. This CDR3 contains 13 residues.

This clone came up once. Other nucleotide sequences from this sample produce the same CDR3. The chain employs TRBV2 and TRBJ2-7; D remains ambiguous. The CDR3 runs to 11 residues. Germline loops: CDR1 SNHLY, CDR2 FYNNEI. V lost 1 base to trimming and J lost 3 bases, with 1 base between them. CDR3 amino acids: CASSEVYEQYF. In nucleotides, the CDR3 is TGTGCCAGCAGTGAAGTCTACGAGCAGTACTTC. The full variable domain, in which reference TRBV2 and TRBJ2-7 provide the parts outside the CDR3, is EPEVTQTPSHQVTQMGQEVILRCVPISNHLYFYWYRQILGQKVEFLVSFYNNEISEKSEIFDDQFSVERPDGSNFTLKIRSTKLEDSAMYFCASSEVYEQYFGPGTRLTVT.

This sequence joins TRBV29-1 and TRBJ2-7; TRBD2 matches 11 bases. The CDR3 has 15 amino acids. Germline lookup yields CDR1 SQVTM and CDR2 ANQGSEA. Trimming cost V 4 bases and J 2 bases; bases outside gene matches: 7. Here the CDR3 DNA reads TGCAGCGTTGGCCCGGGACTAGCGGCGACCTACGAGCAGTACTTC. Encoded protein: CSVGPGLAATYEQYF.

The J gene is TRBJ1-2, the V gene TRBV30; TRBD1 matches at 7 bases. The trim removed 1 base at V and 4 bases at J, leaving 6 bases unmatched. The CDR3 is made up of 14 amino acids. Germline V CDR1 and CDR2: GTSNPN, SVGIG (reference sequence). CDR3 amino acids: CAWSGGGGSYGYTF. The CDR3 DNA reads TGTGCCTGGAGTGGCGGAGGGGGCTCCTATGGCTACACCTTC.

The chain joins TRBV13 to TRBJ1-2; D call uncertain. Trimming pared 2 bases from V and 8 bases from J, leaving 9 bases between. This CDR3 contains 12 residues. The germline V gene has CDR1 PRHDT and CDR2 FYEKMQ (reference sequence). CDR3 nucleotide sequence: TGTGCCAGCAGCTTAATCTTCGAAGGCTACACCTTC. Protein sequence: CASSLIFEGYTF.

In its sample, this clone was seen once. J is TRBJ2-7 and V is TRBV6-5; D perhaps matches TRBD2 (6 bases). V was clipped by 6 bases and J by 3 bases, with 18 bases between them. This CDR3 spans 15 amino acids. Germline assignment: CDR1 MNHEY and CDR2 SVGAGI. The CDR3 sequence: CASRPQRAPNYEQYF. Written as DNA, the CDR3 is TGTGCCAGCAGGCCTCAGCGGGCCCCAAACTACGAGCAGTACTTC.

The CDR3 loop reads CASSTFRDRGQPQHF. The CDR3 DNA reads TGTGCCAGCAGTACATTCCGGGACAGGGGTCAGCCCCAGCATTTT. The V and J genes are TRBV13 and TRBJ1-5; 10 bases match TRBD1. V lost 6 bases and J lost 6; bases outside the gene matches: 8. The CDR3 sequence is 15 residues long. Germline CDR1 PRHDT, CDR2 FYEKMQ (reference sequence).

V is TRBV29-1 and J is TRBJ1-2; D is unclear. The germline CDR1 and CDR2 sequences are SQVTM and ANQGSEA. The CDR3 loop spans 15 amino acids. With 3 bases removed from V and 8 bases from J, the gap between germline ends came to 22 bases. The CDR3 spells CSVDSSGGRGKGYTF. The CDR3 nucleotides read TGCAGCGTTGATTCCTCCGGCGGGCGCGGTAAGGGCTACACCTTC.

The chain links TRBV10-3 to TRBJ2-3, with D maybe TRBD2 (6 bases). This CDR3 region has 13 residues. V shed 4 bases and J shed 4 bases, with 9 bases lying between them. The V gene's germline CDR1 is ENHRY and CDR2 SYGVKD. CDR3 residues: CAISGLVPDTQYF. For the CDR3, the DNA is TGTGCCATCAGTGGACTAGTGCCAGATACGCAGTATTTT.

The V and J genes are TRBV13 and TRBJ2-1, with 8 nucleotides matching TRBD2. Per germline, CDR1 PRHDT and CDR2 FYEKMQ (reference sequence). The CDR3 has 15 residues. The V and J ends lost 5 bases and 2 bases, in that order; junction bases with no gene match: 5. The CDR3 region has the DNA TGTGCCAGCAGCCTAAGCGGGAGCGCCTACAATGAGCAGTTCTTC. Its translation: CASSLSGSAYNEQFF.

DNA for the CDR3: TGTGCCAGCAGCTTAACCATGACAGGGGGGGACGACAATGAGCAGTTCTTC. Translating it yields CASSLTMTGGDDNEQFF. The rearrangement joins TRBV7-7 to TRBJ2-1; 9 bases agree with TRBD1. This CDR3 region has 17 residues. The V gene's germline CDR1 is SSHAT and CDR2 FNYEAQ (reference sequence). Trimming at V came to 2 bases and at J to 5 bases, leaving 10 bases not matched to a gene.

The gene calls are TRBV10-2 and TRBJ2-7, with no clear D. Trimming left V 6 bases short and J 2 bases short, with 11 bases between. This CDR3 has 13 residues. CDR1 is WSHSY and CDR2 is SAAADI in the germline V gene. CDR3 DNA sequence: TGCGCCAGCAGCGGGTTCGCAGCCTACGAGCAGTACTTC. It translates to CASSGFAAYEQYF.

The V and J genes are TRBV6-5 and TRBJ2-1, with 7 bases that match TRBD1. Germline trimming cut 4 bases from V and 15 bases from J; bases unmatched to any gene: 9. CDR3 length equals 12 residues. Germline V gene data show CDR1 as MNHEY and CDR2 as SVGAGI. The chain's CDR3 is CASSSQGDRRFF. For the CDR3, the DNA is TGTGCCAGCAGTTCCCAGGGGGATAGGCGGTTCTTC.

This clone was observed a single time. CDR3 coding DNA: TGTGCCAGCAGTGAAGCCCGGACAGGGAAAAAGACCCAGTACTTC. As protein: CASSEARTGKKTQYF. The V call is TRBV25-1, the J call TRBJ2-5; 8 nucleotides line up with TRBD1. With 2 bases clipped from V and 6 bases from J, the junction kept 8 bases outside the gene matches. CDR1 and CDR2 (germline): MGHDK, SYGVNS. The CDR3 is made up of 15 amino acids.

J is TRBJ2-7 and V is TRBV9; the D gene is possibly TRBD2 (6 bases). The CDR3 totals 14 residues. V lost 2 bases to trimming and J lost 6 bases, with 15 bases between them. CDR1 and CDR2 (germline): SGDLS, YYNGEE. The CDR3 here is CASSVGLSEGEQYF. The CDR3 DNA follows: TGTGCCAGCAGCGTCGGCCTTTCGGAGGGCGAGCAGTACTTC.

This chain uses TRBV4-1 with TRBJ1-2; D is possibly TRBD1 (6 bases). The CDR3 has 14 amino acids. With 4 bases removed from V and 8 bases from J, the gap between germline ends came to 17 bases. CDR1 and CDR2 from the germline V gene are MGHRA and YSYEKL. In nucleotides, the CDR3 is TGCGCCAGCAGCCTGGGAACAGGGCAGTACGGCTACACCTTC. Protein: CASSLGTGQYGYTF.

The rearrangement uses TRBV6-4 and TRBJ1-2; weak D call: TRBD1 (6 bases). This CDR3 has 14 amino acids. Trimming removed 5 bases from V and 5 bases from J, with 15 bases in between. The germline CDR1 and CDR2 sequences are MRHNA and SNTAGT. CDR3 DNA: TGTGCCAGCAGTTCTCTAGCAGGACAGTATGGCTACACCTTC. Translated, it gives CASSSLAGQYGYTF.

The genes are TRBV5-1 and TRBJ2-7; no reliable D call. Trimming stripped 4 bases from V and 6 bases from J, with 20 bases between. There are 15 residues in the CDR3. In germline, CDR1 is SGHRS, CDR2 YFSETQ. CDR3 residues: CASSLTPGSFGEQYF. In DNA form, the CDR3 reads TGCGCCAGCAGCCTAACACCGGGCTCGTTCGGCGAGCAGTACTTC. The full variable domain, in which reference TRBV5-1 and TRBJ2-7 provide the parts outside the CDR3, is KAGVTQTPRYLIKTRGQQVTLSCSPISGHRSVSWYQQTPGQGLQFLFEYFSETQRNKGNFPGRFSGRQFSNSRSEMNVSTLELGDSALYLCASSLTPGSFGEQYFGPGTRLTVT.

The chain recombines TRBV7-9 with TRBJ1-5, with TRBD1 identical over 12 bases. V lost 5 bases and J lost 2; bases outside the gene matches: 7. The length of the CDR3 is 17 residues. Per germline, CDR1 SEHNR and CDR2 FQNEAQ (reference sequence). CDR3 protein: CASSPGTGGAGNQPQHF. The CDR3, as DNA: TGTGCCAGCAGCCCCGGGACAGGGGGCGCGGGCAATCAGCCCCAGCATTTT.

The rearrangement uses TRBV5-8 and TRBJ2-7; the D is unclear. This CDR3 spans 14 amino acids. The V end was cut by 0 bases, the J end by 3 bases, with 10 bases between. The germline V gene encodes CDR1 SGHTS and CDR2 YDEGEE. This CDR3 reads CASSLDHRDYEQYF. CDR3 sequence (DNA): TGTGCCAGCAGCTTGGATCACCGAGACTACGAGCAGTACTTC.

This sequence joins TRBV19 and TRBJ2-5; the match to TRBD2 covers 11 bases. The CDR3 is 15 amino acids. CDR1 LNHDA and CDR2 SQIVND come from the germline V gene (reference sequence). Trimming removed 7 bases from V and 4 bases from J; junction bases left unmatched: 8. The CDR3, as DNA: TGTGCCAGTACCATAGCGGGGGGGCGTCGAGAGACCCAGTACTTC. Its translation: CASTIAGGRRETQYF.

This chain links TRBV27 with TRBJ2-4; 13 nucleotides align to TRBD2. V shed 7 bases, J shed 5 bases, and the junction held 2 bases outside the gene matches. Germline lookup yields CDR1 MNHEY and CDR2 SMNVEV (reference sequence). This CDR3 is 14 amino acids long. This chain's CDR3 is CASKLAGGQNIQYF. DNA of the CDR3: TGTGCCAGCAAACTAGCGGGGGGGCAAAACATTCAGTACTTC.

The V call is TRBV5-1, the J call TRBJ1-2; D is possibly TRBD1 (5 bases). Germline V gene data show CDR1 as SGHRS and CDR2 as YFSETQ. Trimming took 1 base from V and 7 from J, leaving 17 bases between them. The CDR3 consists of 15 residues. DNA of the CDR3: TGCGCCAGCAGCTTGCATGTTCCGGGGGTCGGTGGCTACACCTTC. Translation gives CASSLHVPGVGGYTF.

The chain links TRBV28 to TRBJ1-4; no clear D gene. The V and J ends lost 2 bases and 6 bases respectively, with 10 bases between them. Germline CDR1 is MDHEN and CDR2 is SYDVKM. There are 14 residues in the CDR3. CDR3 in amino acids: CASSLGYYDEKLFF. CDR3 sequence (DNA): TGTGCCAGCAGTTTAGGTTACTACGATGAAAAACTGTTTTTT.

Here the CDR3 reads CASNGLAGGLDEQFF. In nucleotides, the CDR3 is TGTGCCAGCAACGGCCTAGCGGGGGGCCTTGATGAGCAGTTCTTC. The chain has TRBV2 and TRBJ2-1, with 11 bases that match TRBD2. The CDR3 contains 15 residues. Germline CDR1 SNHLY, CDR2 FYNNEI. Trimming took 7 bases from V and 8 from J; bases not matched to a gene: 10.